What follows are 21 T cell receptor beta chains derived from one specimen sequenced in a study of sequential checkpoint blockade in melanoma. This table comes from immunoSEQ multiplex PCR, and its TCRdb copy is limited to in-frame clones, with some not included. The sample comprises approximately 12,000 clones, around 25% of which are singletons, and approximately 16% rests with the top ten. Specified treatment: randomized to nivolumab then ipilimumab (arm A) or the reverse (arm B). The sequences come from tumor tissue (inferred from file names), collected from a patient given nivolumab and ipilimumab in sequence. Source of these receptors: a human donor with melanoma.

Points on this clone: Its ends do not fully match the called genes, so a read error is possible. The V call is TRBV6-8, the J call TRBJ1-1; 7 bases line up with TRBD1. The length of the CDR3 is 17 residues. Germline CDR1 reads MNHGY; CDR2 reads SAAAGT. The CDR3 spells CASSDSSRQGGGTEAFF. The CDR3 region has the DNA TGTGCCAGCAGTGACTCATCGCGACAGGGAGGCGGCACTGAAGCTTTCTTT.

This clone was seen a few times. The rearrangement links TRBV29-1 to TRBJ2-7, with 11 bases fitting TRBD1. CDR3 length: 13 amino acids. The germline CDR1 and CDR2 sequences are SQVTM and ANQGSEA. J gave up 3 bases and V 7 bases, and 5 bases lay outside the gene matches. The CDR3 DNA follows: TGCAGCGGAATAGGGACAGGGGGCTACGAGCAGTACTTC. This codes for CSGIGTGGYEQYF.

This clone was counted ten times or more. V usage is TRBV11-3 and J usage is TRBJ2-5, with D possibly being TRBD1 (5 bases). The CDR3 length is 15 residues. Trimming left V 5 bases short and J 7 bases short, with 20 bases between. Germline V gene lookup returns CDR1 SGHNT and CDR2 YENEEA. CDR3: CASSRRWQGRATQYF. Written as DNA, the CDR3 is TGTGCCAGCAGCCGCCGGTGGCAGGGAAGAGCGACCCAGTACTTC.

The table lists this clone with many counts. The chain uses TRBV11-3 and TRBJ1-1, with D possibly TRBD1 on 6 matching bases. Germline V CDR1 and CDR2: SGHNT, YENEEA. This CDR3 comprises 15 residues. Trimming stripped 5 bases from V and 4 bases from J, with 17 bases between. The CDR3 sequence: CASSLRGVLGTEAFF. Written as DNA, the CDR3 is TGTGCCAGCAGCCTGAGGGGGGTCTTAGGCACTGAAGCTTTCTTT.

This clone was seen a handful of times. This chain connects TRBV11-3 to TRBJ2-3; 8 bases map to TRBD2. After removal of 1 base from V and 3 bases from J, the junction contained 3 bases not matched to a gene. This CDR3 comprises 15 residues. The germline V gene has CDR1 SGHNT and CDR2 YENEEA. The CDR3 loop is CASSLVASGTDTQYF. The CDR3 DNA reads as TGTGCCAGCAGCTTAGTCGCTAGCGGGACAGATACGCAGTATTTT.

The chain recombines TRBV7-5 with TRBJ2-1; the table's D call, TRBD2, was not checked against the DNA. TRBV7-5 is annotated as a pseudogene. The CDR3 spans 15 residues. This chain's CDR3 is CASSLLSGIGNEQFF. The DNA for the CDR3 is TGTGCCAGCAGCTTACTTAGCGGGATAGGGAATGAGCAGTTCTTC.

By share of the sample, this clone is medium-sized. The chain recombines TRBV11-3 with TRBJ1-5; possible D gene TRBD1, 6 bases. The germline gives CDR1 SGHNT, CDR2 YENEEA. The CDR3 is made up of 17 amino acids. Trimming took off 5 bases at V and 0 bases at J, with 17 bases between the two ends. CDR3 loop: CASSHRVWGDSNQPQHF. In DNA, the CDR3 is TGTGCCAGCAGCCACAGGGTGTGGGGGGATAGCAATCAGCCCCAGCATTTT.

The V and J genes are TRBV12-5 and TRBJ2-5; the match to TRBD1 covers 7 bases. CDR1 and CDR2 (germline): LGHNT, FRNRAP. The CDR3 sequence is 14 residues long. The CDR3 loop is CASTPQGSQETQYF. As DNA, the CDR3 is TGTGCCAGCACCCCACAGGGGAGCCAAGAGACCCAGTACTTC.

This clone was counted a few times. The V call is TRBV4-1, the J call TRBJ2-7, with TRBD2 matching 10 bases. The CDR3 is 17 amino acids. Germline assignment: CDR1 MGHRA and CDR2 YSYEKL. With 0 bases clipped from V and 6 bases from J, the junction kept 11 bases outside the gene matches. The CDR3 sequence is CASSQEGWASGSGEQYF. CDR3 sequence (DNA): TGCGCCAGCAGCCAAGAAGGTTGGGCTAGCGGGAGTGGCGAGCAGTACTTC.

The chain uses TRBV9 and TRBJ2-5; the match to TRBD2 covers 12 bases. The CDR3 is 14 residues long. Losses at the gene ends were 9 bases for V and 4 bases for J; bases not matched to a gene: 7. Germline loops: CDR1 SGDLS, CDR2 YYNGEE. The CDR3: CANGLAGKGETQYF. CDR3 in DNA: TGTGCCAACGGACTAGCGGGAAAGGGAGAGACCCAGTACTTC.

This clone appeared many times. At one boundary the junction diverges from the germline segment, which might be a read error. The rearrangement uses TRBV11-3 and TRBJ2-1, with 9 positions matching TRBD1. The CDR3 covers 15 residues. Germline V CDR1 and CDR2: SGHNT, YENEEA. The DNA of the CDR3 is TGTGCTAGCAGCGTACAGGGGGCGAGTTTCAATGAGCAGTTCTTC. Amino acid sequence: CASSVQGASFNEQFF.

The chain is built from TRBV28 and TRBJ2-7; 9 bases fit TRBD2. V shed 6 bases, J shed 6 bases, and the junction held 15 bases outside the gene matches. The V gene's germline CDR1 is MDHEN and CDR2 SYDVKM. This CDR3 is built from 16 residues. The chain's CDR3 is CASSSILLSGGLEQYF. In DNA form, the CDR3 reads TGTGCCAGCAGCAGCATCCTCCTTAGCGGGGGACTCGAGCAGTACTTC. Using reference TRBV28 and TRBJ2-7 for the parts outside the CDR3, the full variable domain is DVKVTQSSRYLVKRTGEKVFLECVQDMDHENMFWYRQDPGLGLRLIYFSYDVKMKEKGDIPEGYSVSREKKERFSLILESASTNQTSMYLCASSSILLSGGLEQYFGPGTRLTVT.

J is TRBJ1-1 and V is TRBV12-5, with D perhaps TRBD1 (6 bases). CDR1 is LGHNT, CDR2 FRNRAP, per germline. The CDR3 is made up of 11 amino acids. CDR3 sequence reads: CASSSGTEAFF. DNA for the CDR3: TGTGCCAGTTCTTCCGGGACAGAAGCTTTCTTT.

This clone showed up just a few times. This rearrangement joins TRBV11-3 to TRBJ2-7; D tentatively fits TRBD1 or TRBD2 (7 bases each). Trimming left V 5 bases short and J 0 bases short, with 14 bases between. CDR1 SGHNT and CDR2 YENEEA come from the germline V gene. The length of the CDR3 is 15 residues. The CDR3 region has the DNA TGTGCCAGCAGCCCAGGGGGAGGGGACTCCTACGAGCAGTACTTC. Translating gives CASSPGGGDSYEQYF.

V usage is TRBV2 and J usage is TRBJ2-5; D is possibly TRBD2 (7 bases). CDR1 SNHLY and CDR2 FYNNEI come from the germline V gene. The CDR3 has 12 residues. The V end lost 8 bases, the J end lost 5 bases, and 12 bases lay between the germline ends. DNA for the CDR3: TGTGCCAGCTATGGGAGGGGGGAGACCCAGTACTTC. As protein: CASYGRGETQYF.

This clone has at least ten counts. This chain uses TRBV11-3 with TRBJ1-1; 7 nucleotides align to TRBD1. This CDR3 region has 14 residues. Germline CDR1 and CDR2: SGHNT and YENEEA. With V trimmed by 5 bases and J by 3 bases, 6 bases remained unmatched. The CDR3 protein is CASSETGQYTEAFF. CDR3 nucleotide sequence: TGTGCCAGCAGCGAGACAGGGCAGTACACTGAAGCTTTCTTT.

In this sample, this clone turned up a few times. This chain connects TRBV6-8 to TRBJ2-7, with no clear D. The CDR3 is made up of 14 amino acids. V lost 5 bases to trimming and J lost 5 bases, with 16 bases between them. The germline CDR1 and CDR2 sequences are MNHGY and SAAAGT. The CDR3 DNA sequence: TGTGCCAGCAGTCCTTTGGGTGTCGGCGACGAGCAGTACTTC. Amino acids: CASSPLGVGDEQYF.

This clone was seen a few times. This chain joins TRBV6-8 and TRBJ2-7; D is possibly TRBD2 (5 bases). CDR1 and CDR2 from the germline V gene are MNHGY and SAAAGT. V lost 10 bases and J 3 bases, leaving 13 bases between the germline ends. This CDR3 comprises 12 residues. CDR3 DNA sequence: TGTGCCACGACGGACTCGAGCTACGAGCAGTACTTC. Amino acids: CATTDSSYEQYF.

This clone has just a few counts. The CDR3 loop reads CAGQASGSPRDTGELFF. CDR3 nucleotide sequence: TGTGCCGGCCAGGCTAGCGGGAGCCCTCGGGACACCGGGGAGCTGTTTTTT. The chain recombines TRBV12-2 with TRBJ2-2; TRBD2 is the table's D call and was not checked against the DNA. TRBV12-2 is an annotated pseudogene. This CDR3 region has 17 residues.

This chain links TRBV19 with TRBJ2-7; 9 positions agree with TRBD1. CDR3 size: 14 residues. Germline CDR1 reads LNHDA; CDR2 reads SQIVND (reference sequence). The junction had 6 bases not matched to a gene; V was cut back by 8 bases and J by 1 base. The CDR3 coding sequence is TGTGCCAGTTCGCCCGGGACAGGGTCCTACGAGCAGTACTTC. Protein product: CASSPGTGSYEQYF.

The rearrangement joins TRBV5-1 to TRBJ1-2; a weak D match, TRBD1 (5 bases). The CDR3 is 16 residues long. Germline CDR1 and CDR2: SGHRS and YFSETQ. V was trimmed by 0 bases and J by 0 bases, leaving 12 bases between them. The chain's CDR3 is CASSLETGPTNYGYTF. In DNA form, the CDR3 reads TGCGCCAGCAGCTTGGAAACGGGACCTACTAACTATGGCTACACCTTC.